The entry below describes one T cell receptor beta chain. Its antigen remains unidentified. Treatment: roughly 11-day PBMC culture with coronavirus spike peptide pools or control peptides (ViraFEST assay). Wells that each held roughly 1.9 million PBMCs were cultured with roughly 9.5 IU/ml IL-2 and approximately 9 ug/ml peptide pools. The study sequenced cultured CD4+ T cell DNA using the Oncomine TCR Beta short-read assay. In TCRdb, the PCR reads were re-called with MiXCR into one record per CDR3 protein. The sample shows about 25,000 distinct CDR3 sequences, approximately 39% of them seen only once. The data stem from a study of vaccination and CD4 T cells after COVID-19. At the level of the study: Subjects got two shots of BNT162b2 or mRNA-1273 vaccine. Cells received overlapping spike peptides from SARS-CoV-2, HCoV-NL63, HCoV-OC43 and HCoV-229E as stimulation.

The length of the CDR3 is 15 residues. Losses at the gene ends were 3 bases for V and 5 bases for J; bases not matched to a gene: 7. Germline values: CDR1 LGHNA, CDR2 YNFKEQ. The specimen sequenced was CD4+ T cells from blood, cultured in vitro. The rearrangement joins TRBV4-2 to TRBJ2-1, with 7 positions matching TRBD2. The TCR comes from a human donor who had recovered from COVID-19. Written as DNA, the CDR3 is TGTGCCAGCAGCCAGGGGGGGACTAACAACAATGAGCAGTTCTTC. This encodes CASSQGGTNNNEQFF.